These 6 T cell receptor beta chains originate from one sample sequenced in a study of blood T cell repertoires in COVID-19. Profiling relied on immunoSEQ multiplex PCR, and the TCRdb table lists in-frame clones only, not all of them. The data hold 95,000 to 120,000 clones, with roughly 85% observed a single time. The specimen sequenced was peripheral blood. The receptors were sampled from a human donor in a cohort sampled during active COVID-19.

The chain links TRBV7-9 to TRBJ1-1, with no clear D. The V end was cut by 4 bases, the J end by 5 bases, with 5 bases between. There are 11 residues in the CDR3. Germline-derived CDR1 and CDR2 are SEHNR and FQNEAQ (reference sequence). The CDR3, as DNA: TGTGCCAGCAGCTGGGAGACTGAAGCTTTCTTT. Translation gives CASSWETEAFF.

The chain has TRBV12-5 and TRBJ2-3, with a weak D call TRBD1 (6 bases). The CDR3 contains 15 residues. Germline CDR1 LGHNT, CDR2 FRNRAP. Trimming took 1 base from V and 6 from J, leaving 14 bases between them. The CDR3 region has the DNA TGTGCTAGTGGTTTGGCGACAGGCCTCACGGATACGCAGTATTTT. Its protein is CASGLATGLTDTQYF.

V and J are TRBV7-6 and TRBJ1-4; D may be TRBD1 (5 bases). CDR3 size: 16 residues. V was pared by 4 bases and J by 4 bases, with 16 bases between. Germline V gene sequence: CDR1 SGHVS, CDR2 FNYEAQ. The CDR3 sequence is CASSSWRGRDNEKLFF. For the CDR3, the DNA is TGTGCCAGCAGCTCTTGGCGGGGCCGTGATAATGAAAAACTGTTTTTT.

The chain has TRBV5-1 and TRBJ1-4; D gene ambiguous. Trimming pared 3 bases from V and 0 bases from J, leaving 6 bases between. CDR3 size: 14 residues. Germline lookup yields CDR1 SGHRS and CDR2 YFSETQ. This CDR3 reads CASSSGTTNEKLFF. CDR3 bases: TGCGCCAGCAGCTCAGGAACAACTAATGAAAAACTGTTTTTT.

The V gene is TRBV9, the J gene TRBJ2-3; TRBD2 aligns across 8 bases. This CDR3 is built from 15 residues. V lost 4 bases, J lost 7 bases, and 11 bases stayed unmatched. Germline loops: CDR1 SGDLS, CDR2 YYNGEE. The CDR3 sequence is CASSPGGEARHTQYF. CDR3 in DNA: TGTGCCAGCAGCCCGGGAGGGGAGGCAAGGCATACGCAGTATTTT.

This chain uses TRBV28 with TRBJ2-5; D perhaps matches TRBD1 (6 bases). This CDR3 contains 15 residues. CDR1 is MDHEN, CDR2 SYDVKM, per germline. V shed 6 bases and J shed 1 base, with 15 bases lying between them. In DNA, the CDR3 is TGTGCCAGCAGCTATGCAGGGGCAGGCCAAGAGACCCAGTACTTC. This encodes CASSYAGAGQETQYF.